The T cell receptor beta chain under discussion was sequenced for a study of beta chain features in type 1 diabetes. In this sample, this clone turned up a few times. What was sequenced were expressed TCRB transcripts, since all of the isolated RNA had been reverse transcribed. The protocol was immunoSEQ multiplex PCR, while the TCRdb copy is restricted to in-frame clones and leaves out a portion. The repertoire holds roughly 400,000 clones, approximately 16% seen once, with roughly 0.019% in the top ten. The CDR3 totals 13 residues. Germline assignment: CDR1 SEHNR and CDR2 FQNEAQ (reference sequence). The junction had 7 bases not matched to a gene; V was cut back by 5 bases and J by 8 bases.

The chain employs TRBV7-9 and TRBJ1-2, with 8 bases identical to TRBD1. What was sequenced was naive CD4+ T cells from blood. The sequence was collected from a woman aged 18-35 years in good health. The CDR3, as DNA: TGTGCCAGCAGCGTATTAGGACAGGGAGGCTACACCTTC. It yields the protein CASSVLGQGGYTF.